This entry lists 5 T cell receptor beta chains sequenced from one sample in a study of cytomegalovirus exposure and HLA in healthy donors (dated by TCRdb to about 2017). Library preparation used the immunoSEQ multiplex PCR assay. The multiplex PCR relied on a mix of 60 forward primers for TCR Vbeta segments and 13 reverse primers for TCR Jbeta segments. TCRdb took this table from immuneACCESS and kept in-frame rearrangements with V and J called. Such tables lack part of the clones; where checked against another copy, unresolved V genes explain under half of the gap, and the rest is unexplained. Across this sample there are under 150,000 clones, with about four fifths seen only once. About 3.4% of the sample comes from the top ten. The specimen sequenced was PBMCs. The receptors come from a female donor in good health and CMV-seronegative.

V usage is TRBV4-1 and J usage is TRBJ2-1, with TRBD1 identical over 11 bases. CDR3 length: 18 residues. V dropped 1 base and J dropped 4; count of bases not matched to a gene: 9. Per germline, CDR1 MGHRA and CDR2 YSYEKL. CDR3 sequence reads: CASSQVTLGQGGYNEQFF. CDR3 nucleotides: TGCGCCAGCAGCCAAGTAACCTTGGGACAGGGGGGGTACAATGAGCAGTTCTTC.

The sample holds a few counts of this clone. This sequence joins TRBV14 and TRBJ2-2; tentative D call: TRBD2 (5 bases). The CDR3 sequence is 17 residues long. The germline CDR1 and CDR2 sequences are SGHDN and FVKESK. Between the trimmed V and J ends, which lost 3 bases and 2 bases, there was a span of 16 bases. This CDR3 reads CASSQGWGVLNTGELFF. CDR3 nucleotides: TGTGCCAGCAGCCAGGGATGGGGAGTTTTAAACACCGGGGAGCTGTTTTTT. The full variable domain, completed using reference TRBV14 and TRBJ2-2, is EAGVTQFPSHSVIEKGQTVTLRCDPISGHDNLYWYRRVMGKEIKFLLHFVKESKQDESGMPNNRFLAERTGGTYSTLKVQPAELEDSGVYFCASSQGWGVLNTGELFFGEGSRLTVL.

In this sample, this clone turned up once. The V call is TRBV28, the J call TRBJ1-1; D not certain. The ends were cut back, 6 bases at V and 6 bases at J, with 8 bases in the middle. The CDR3 sequence is 11 residues long. Germline assignment: CDR1 MDHEN and CDR2 SYDVKM. The CDR3, as DNA: TGTGCCAGCAGCCCCCAGTCTGAAGCTTTCTTT. Protein sequence: CASSPQSEAFF.

This clone came up a few times. The J gene is TRBJ1-2, the V gene TRBV6-5; no clear D. V was cut by 9 bases and J by 3 bases, with 8 bases left in between. Germline V lookup: CDR1 MNHEY, CDR2 SVGAGI. The CDR3 runs 11 residues. The CDR3 DNA is TGTGCCAGTCCCCGTGACTATGGCTACACCTTC. Residues: CASPRDYGYTF.

The gene calls are TRBV19 and TRBJ1-4; possibly TRBD1 for D (5 bases). The CDR3 covers 15 residues. Trimming left V 0 bases short and J 7 bases short, with 12 bases between. CDR1 LNHDA and CDR2 SQIVND come from the germline V gene (reference sequence). The CDR3 DNA sequence: TGTGCCAGTAGTATAGAGCGGGGCCTGGTTGAAAAACTGTTTTTT. Protein: CASSIERGLVEKLFF.